This T cell receptor delta chain emerged from a study of gamma-delta chains in newborns, infants, children. TCRdb reanalysed the reads with CATT. The table lists more than 6,000 delta-chain clones, approximately 1.9% of them singletons, with approximately 12% in the top ten. As to this clone: A far larger clone is just one base off, so this is likely a read error. Other nucleotide sequences from this sample produce the same CDR3.

The CDR3 sequence is 22 residues long. V dropped 0 bases and J dropped 0 bases, with 23 bases sitting between them. Germline loops: CDR1 GEAIGNYY, CDR2 EKD. The clonotype was recovered from a child who was a newborn, infant or young child, either healthy, febrile or measles-vaccinated (not recorded which). The chain links TRDV2 to TRDJ3; no clear D. Sequencing was carried out using blood. This chain's CDR3 is CACDTVMGMGDISSWDTRQMFF. The CDR3 DNA follows: TGTGCCTGTGACACCGTAATGGGAATGGGAGACATCAGCTCCTGGGACACCCGACAGATGTTTTTC.